This T cell receptor (beta chain) was captured by sequencing in a study of T cell responses to AZD1222 COVID-19 vaccine. Whole-study results and caveats: Clonal diversity was possibly underestimated, and the donors were mostly white British, with more females. There were vaccine-associated CD4 TCRs across spike, dominant at 160-218 and 743-854.

Comment on this clone: Its matching antigen is unknown.

The germline CDR1 and CDR2 sequences are SGDLS and YYNGEE. V shed 3 bases, J shed 0 bases, and the junction held 3 bases outside the gene matches. This CDR3 comprises 16 residues. Profiled with immunoSEQ multiplex PCR; TCRdb holds only in-frame clones, not every one. The sample holds 100,000 to 140,000 clones, approximately 90% seen once. The clonotype originates from an adult in good health. The source was peripheral blood, collected on day 0 of AZD1222 vaccination. The rearrangement uses TRBV9 and TRBJ1-6; 7 nucleotides line up with TRBD1. The chain's CDR3 is CASSGGQSSYNSPLHF. The DNA for the CDR3 is TGTGCCAGCAGCGGGGGACAGAGCTCCTATAATTCACCCCTCCACTTT.